This is a list of T cell receptor beta chains from one sample in a study. TCRdb called the RT-PCR reads again in MiXCR, with one record for every CDR3 protein. The table includes fewer than 800,000 distinct CDR3 sequences, approximately 15% detected once. The sample taken for sequencing was memory CD4+ T cells from blood. These receptors were collected from a female donor in good health, serving as a healthy control. CDR3s include the opening cysteine and the closing phenylalanine or tryptophan. Each record gives: V gene, J gene, clone size, D gene, CDR3 protein, CDR3 DNA. The D gene is left open where the match is weak. The size entry is marked missing in some rows and otherwise reads once, few, many or a size class.

v_call: TRBV7-2
j_call: TRBJ1-2
clone_size: NA
d_call: TRBD1
cdr3_aa: CASSSTPGGRNYGYTF
cdr3_nt: TGTGCCAGCAGCTCGACCCCAGGGGGCAGGAACTATGGCTACACCTTC

v_call: TRBV5-1
j_call: TRBJ2-1
clone_size: NA
d_call: NA
cdr3_aa: CASIRDIGSYNEQFF
cdr3_nt: TGCGCCAGCATACGGGACATCGGATCCTACAATGAGCAGTTCTTC

v_call: TRBV4-3
j_call: TRBJ2-5
clone_size: many
d_call: NA
cdr3_aa: CASSRQTEETQYF
cdr3_nt: TGCGCCAGCAGCAGACAGACTGAAGAGACCCAGTACTTC

v_call: TRBV5-4
j_call: TRBJ2-5
clone_size: NA
d_call: TRBD1
cdr3_aa: CASSFTGGRETQYF
cdr3_nt: TGTGCCAGCAGCTTTACAGGGGGAAGGGAGACCCAGTACTTC

v_call: TRBV6-5
j_call: TRBJ2-3
clone_size: many
d_call: TRBD1
cdr3_aa: CASRTTGQPTDTQYF
cdr3_nt: TGTGCCAGCCGAACAACGGGACAGCCCACAGATACGCAGTATTTT

v_call: TRBV7-3
j_call: TRBJ1-6
clone_size: many
d_call: NA
cdr3_aa: CASSTGAESPLHF
cdr3_nt: TGTGCCAGCAGCACGGGCGCGGAGTCACCCCTCCACTTT

v_call: TRBV20-1
j_call: TRBJ2-3
clone_size: many
d_call: TRBD1
cdr3_aa: CSARDPLPQGATQYF
cdr3_nt: TGCAGTGCTAGAGATCCACTACCACAGGGGGCTACGCAGTATTTT

v_call: TRBV4-2
j_call: TRBJ2-1
clone_size: few
d_call: NA
cdr3_aa: CASSDTTSGLNGENEQFF
cdr3_nt: TGTGCCAGCAGCGACACAACCTCGGGACTCAACGGGGAAAATGAGCAGTTCTTC

v_call: TRBV5-1
j_call: TRBJ2-1
clone_size: NA
d_call: TRBD1
cdr3_aa: CASSSGGQGSLNNEQFF
cdr3_nt: TGCGCCAGCAGCTCCGGGGGACAGGGGTCCCTTAACAATGAGCAGTTCTTC

v_call: TRBV9
j_call: TRBJ1-2
clone_size: NA
d_call: NA
cdr3_aa: CASSPGRTDYYGYTF
cdr3_nt: TGTGCCAGCAGCCCTGGCCGGACAGACTATTATGGCTACACCTTC

v_call: TRBV27
j_call: TRBJ1-2
clone_size: few
d_call: NA
cdr3_aa: CASSRRGRDYGYTF
cdr3_nt: TGTGCCAGCAGCCGCAGGGGCAGGGACTATGGCTACACCTTC

v_call: TRBV6-6
j_call: TRBJ1-5
clone_size: NA
d_call: NA
cdr3_aa: CASSALNQPQHF
cdr3_nt: TGTGCCAGCAGTGCTCTCAATCAGCCCCAGCATTTT

v_call: TRBV6-2/TRBV6-3
j_call: TRBJ1-4
clone_size: few
d_call: TRBD1
cdr3_aa: CASRRDRNEKLFF
cdr3_nt: TGTGCCAGCAGACGGGACAGGAATGAAAAACTGTTTTTT

v_call: TRBV5-4
j_call: TRBJ2-4
clone_size: NA
d_call: NA
cdr3_aa: CASSSGSINIQYF
cdr3_nt: TGTGCCAGCAGCTCAGGGTCGATAAACATTCAGTACTTC

v_call: TRBV20-1
j_call: TRBJ1-1
clone_size: few
d_call: NA
cdr3_aa: CSARVVSRGTEAFF
cdr3_nt: TGCAGTGCTAGAGTGGTTAGTAGAGGCACTGAAGCTTTCTTT

v_call: TRBV20-1
j_call: TRBJ2-7
clone_size: few
d_call: TRBD2
cdr3_aa: CSARDRAGVIDEQYF
cdr3_nt: TGCAGTGCTAGAGATAGGGCGGGAGTTATAGACGAGCAGTACTTC

v_call: TRBV19
j_call: TRBJ2-5
clone_size: NA
d_call: NA
cdr3_aa: CASQQGRGETQYF
cdr3_nt: TGTGCCAGTCAACAGGGAAGGGGAGAGACCCAGTACTTC

v_call: TRBV20-1
j_call: TRBJ2-4
clone_size: NA
d_call: NA
cdr3_aa: CSARDPGIDIQYF
cdr3_nt: TGCAGTGCTAGAGATCCAGGGATTGACATTCAGTACTTC

v_call: TRBV20-1
j_call: TRBJ2-1
clone_size: many
d_call: TRBD1
cdr3_aa: CSAILSTGLNEQFF
cdr3_nt: TGCAGTGCTATCTTATCGACAGGGTTAAATGAGCAGTTCTTC

v_call: TRBV20-1
j_call: TRBJ1-3
clone_size: NA
d_call: TRBD1
cdr3_aa: CSAREGQGADRNTIYF
cdr3_nt: TGCAGTGCTAGAGAAGGACAGGGGGCAGACAGAAACACCATATATTTT

v_call: TRBV9
j_call: TRBJ2-5
clone_size: few
d_call: TRBD2
cdr3_aa: CASSKGLAGPETQYF
cdr3_nt: TGTGCCAGCAGCAAGGGACTAGCGGGCCCGGAGACCCAGTACTTC

v_call: TRBV29-1
j_call: TRBJ1-5
clone_size: many
d_call: TRBD1
cdr3_aa: CSVLTGVAQPQHF
cdr3_nt: TGCAGCGTCCTCACAGGGGTGGCTCAGCCCCAGCATTTT

v_call: TRBV12-3/TRBV12-4
j_call: TRBJ1-2
clone_size: NA
d_call: NA
cdr3_aa: CASSFGNYGYTF
cdr3_nt: TGTGCCAGCAGTTTCGGGAACTATGGCTACACCTTC

v_call: TRBV5-1
j_call: TRBJ2-7
clone_size: few
d_call: NA
cdr3_aa: CASSRSGTGGYEQYF
cdr3_nt: TGCGCCAGCAGTAGGAGCGGGACAGGAGGATACGAGCAGTACTTC

v_call: TRBV28
j_call: TRBJ1-2
clone_size: few
d_call: TRBD1
cdr3_aa: CASSLWEGGPGYTF
cdr3_nt: TGTGCCAGCAGTTTATGGGAAGGGGGCCCTGGCTACACCTTC

v_call: TRBV14
j_call: TRBJ2-2
clone_size: NA
d_call: TRBD2
cdr3_aa: CASSHGGRRTGELFF
cdr3_nt: TGTGCCAGCAGCCACGGCGGGAGACGGACCGGGGAGCTGTTTTTT

v_call: TRBV7-2
j_call: TRBJ1-3
clone_size: few
d_call: NA
cdr3_aa: CASLLGPGNTIYF
cdr3_nt: TGTGCCAGCTTGTTAGGGCCGGGAAACACCATATATTTT

v_call: TRBV7-2
j_call: TRBJ2-7
clone_size: few
d_call: TRBD1
cdr3_aa: CASSLWTGIDLEQYF
cdr3_nt: TGTGCCAGCAGCTTATGGACAGGGATAGATCTAGAGCAGTACTTC

v_call: TRBV6-2/TRBV6-3
j_call: TRBJ2-4
clone_size: many
d_call: TRBD1
cdr3_aa: CASSPQDRGNIQYF
cdr3_nt: TGTGCCAGCAGTCCCCAGGACAGGGGAAACATTCAGTACTTC

v_call: TRBV11-3
j_call: TRBJ2-5
clone_size: many
d_call: NA
cdr3_aa: CASSSRRGEETQYF
cdr3_nt: TGTGCCAGCAGCAGCCGGAGGGGGGAAGAGACCCAGTACTTC

v_call: TRBV20-1
j_call: TRBJ2-3
clone_size: few
d_call: NA
cdr3_aa: CSARDAEGPDTQYF
cdr3_nt: TGCAGTGCTAGAGATGCCGAGGGCCCAGATACGCAGTATTTT

v_call: TRBV20-1
j_call: TRBJ2-7
clone_size: few
d_call: NA
cdr3_aa: CSAHGNTGTNSYEQYF
cdr3_nt: TGCAGTGCTCATGGGAATACAGGGACCAACTCCTACGAGCAGTACTTC

v_call: TRBV6-2/TRBV6-3
j_call: TRBJ2-3
clone_size: few
d_call: TRBD2
cdr3_aa: CASSNWGSGGPRSPQYF
cdr3_nt: TGTGCCAGCAGTAATTGGGGTAGCGGGGGCCCGAGGTCTCCGCAGTATTTT

v_call: TRBV7-2
j_call: TRBJ1-6
clone_size: NA
d_call: NA
cdr3_aa: CASSWQGGLSPLHF
cdr3_nt: TGTGCCAGCAGCTGGCAGGGCGGGCTCTCACCCCTCCACTTT

v_call: TRBV10-3
j_call: TRBJ2-1
clone_size: few
d_call: NA
cdr3_aa: CAISDQAGTFSYNEQFF
cdr3_nt: TGTGCCATCAGTGATCAGGCCGGGACATTCTCCTACAATGAGCAGTTCTTC

v_call: TRBV27
j_call: TRBJ2-3
clone_size: many
d_call: NA
cdr3_aa: CASRSQGGSDTQYF
cdr3_nt: TGTGCCAGCAGAAGCCAAGGGGGTTCAGATACGCAGTATTTT

v_call: TRBV18
j_call: TRBJ1-1
clone_size: NA
d_call: NA
cdr3_aa: CASSPETGAAFF
cdr3_nt: TGTGCCAGCTCACCTGAGACAGGAGCAGCTTTCTTT

v_call: TRBV6-6
j_call: TRBJ2-7
clone_size: many
d_call: NA
cdr3_aa: CASRPQGYEQYF
cdr3_nt: TGTGCCAGCAGACCACAGGGTTACGAGCAGTACTTC